This passage covers 27 T cell receptor beta chains from one sample sequenced in a study of OX40 agonist ivuxolimab in advanced cancers. Sequencing used immunoSEQ multiplex PCR; TCRdb keeps in-frame clones, though not all of them. This table holds approximately 92,000 clones, 70% to 85% found once. The sample was CD4+ or CD8+ T cells sorted from blood, taken in a trial of the OX40 agonist ivuxolimab. These receptors were obtained from an adult with an advanced solid tumor such as melanoma, head and neck, liver or kidney cancer.

This chain joins TRBV11-2 and TRBJ2-1; tentatively, D is TRBD1 or TRBD2 (5 bases each). Trimming cost V 5 bases and J 7 bases, with 18 bases left between them. Germline lookup yields CDR1 SGHAT and CDR2 FQNNGV. The CDR3 contains 15 residues. The CDR3 protein is CASSPGATTLNEQFF. CDR3 nucleotide sequence: TGTGCCAGCAGCCCCGGGGCCACCACCCTGAATGAGCAGTTCTTC.

The sample holds one count of this clone. The V and J genes are TRBV5-1 and TRBJ2-3; 12 nucleotides line up with TRBD2. The CDR3 covers 16 residues. Per the germline V gene, CDR1 is SGHRS and CDR2 is YFSETQ. V lost 3 bases, J lost 4 bases, and 6 bases stayed unmatched. The CDR3 DNA reads TGCGCCAGCAGCTCCTCCCTAGCGGGAGGGCCAGATACGCAGTATTTT. Translated, it gives CASSSSLAGGPDTQYF.

This clone was picked up one time. This chain connects TRBV19 to TRBJ2-7, with 12 positions matching TRBD2. Per the germline V gene, CDR1 is LNHDA and CDR2 is SQIVND (reference sequence). This CDR3 contains 15 residues. After removal of 3 bases from V and 6 bases from J, the junction contained 6 bases not matched to a gene. The CDR3 DNA reads as TGTGCCAGTAGTATCCAGACTAGCGGGAGCACCGAGCAGTACTTC. Translation gives CASSIQTSGSTEQYF. Combining the CDR3 with reference TRBV19 and TRBJ2-7 gives the whole variable domain DGGITQSPKYLFRKEGQNVTLSCEQNLNHDAMYWYRQDPGQGLRLIYYSQIVNDFQKGDIAEGYSVSREKKESFPLTVTSAQKNPTAFYLCASSIQTSGSTEQYFGPGTRLTVT.

DNA for the CDR3: TGTGCCAGCAGTATACTAGTGGGGTACAATGAGCAGTTCTTC. It yields the protein CASSILVGYNEQFF. The chain employs TRBV28 and TRBJ2-1; tentatively, D is TRBD2 (5 bases). Germline V gene sequence: CDR1 MDHEN, CDR2 SYDVKM. V was shortened by 5 bases and J by 4 bases, with 12 bases between the two germline ends. The CDR3 contains 14 residues.

The chain employs TRBV19 and TRBJ2-2; no definite D call. V gave up 3 bases and J gave up 8 bases, with 13 bases separating them. Germline V gene sequence: CDR1 LNHDA, CDR2 SQIVND (reference sequence). The CDR3 loop spans 14 amino acids. The CDR3 loop reads CASSIPAGRGELFF. The CDR3 region has the DNA TGTGCCAGTAGTATCCCGGCTGGTCGGGGGGAGCTGTTTTTT.

CDR3: CASSRGRNQPQHF. The CDR3, as DNA: TGTGCCAGCAGCCGCGGAAGGAATCAGCCCCAGCATTTT. The chain recombines TRBV5-6 with TRBJ1-5; D remains ambiguous. V was pared by 4 bases and J by 4 bases, with 9 bases between. Germline V CDR1 and CDR2: SGHDT, YYEEEE. The CDR3 runs 13 residues.

The chain has TRBV5-1 and TRBJ1-2, with TRBD1 matching over 7 bases. Looked up from germline, CDR1 is SGHRS and CDR2 is YFSETQ. The CDR3 contains 15 residues. J was trimmed by 8 bases and V by 0 bases; bases with no gene match: 10. CDR3 sequence reads: CASSLGGTEGEGYTF. DNA for the CDR3: TGCGCCAGCAGCTTGGGCGGGACAGAAGGGGAAGGCTACACCTTC.

This clone was seen only a few times. The chain is built from TRBV27 and TRBJ1-5; D is possibly TRBD1 (6 bases). CDR1 is MNHEY and CDR2 is SMNVEV in the germline V gene (reference sequence). Trimming shortened V by 4 bases and J by 7 bases, and 11 bases separated the two germline ends. The CDR3 covers 13 residues. The CDR3: CASSSGAGQPQHF. The CDR3, as DNA: TGTGCCAGCAGTTCGGGGGCTGGCCAGCCCCAGCATTTT.

There are a few counts of this clone. The chain couples TRBV19 to TRBJ2-1, with D possibly matching TRBD2 (5 bases). The CDR3 runs to 14 residues. Germline assignment: CDR1 LNHDA and CDR2 SQIVND (reference sequence). The V gene lost 7 bases and the J gene lost 9 bases, with 19 bases spanning the gap. The CDR3 is CASTPVLRGGEQFF. The CDR3 DNA reads TGTGCCAGTACCCCGGTCCTCCGGGGTGGTGAGCAGTTCTTC.

The V call is TRBV20-1, the J call TRBJ1-1; D gene uncertain. From germline, CDR1 is DFQATT and CDR2 SNEGSKA (reference sequence). The CDR3 is made up of 10 amino acids. V lost 6 bases to trimming and J lost 6 bases, with 8 bases between them. The CDR3 DNA is TGCAGTGCCCAGGTCCCTGAAGCTTTCTTT. It yields the protein CSAQVPEAFF.

This sequence joins TRBV4-3 and TRBJ1-1; D gene unclear. Germline V gene sequence: CDR1 LGHNA, CDR2 YSLEER. This CDR3 spans 13 amino acids. V was trimmed by 1 base and J by 1 base, leaving 4 bases between them. CDR3 loop: CASSQVPNTEAFF. In DNA, the CDR3 is TGCGCCAGCAGCCAAGTACCGAACACTGAAGCTTTCTTT.

CDR3 nucleotide sequence: TGTGCCAGCAGCCGTGGACAGATGAACAATGAGCAGTTCTTC. Translation: CASSRGQMNNEQFF. This rearrangement joins TRBV11-2 to TRBJ2-1, with D perhaps TRBD1 (6 bases). The V gene lost 5 bases and the J gene lost 5 bases, with 13 bases spanning the gap. In germline, CDR1 is SGHAT, CDR2 FQNNGV. CDR3 length equals 14 residues.

The gene calls are TRBV7-2 and TRBJ1-2, with a possible D match to TRBD1 (5 bases). Germline CDR1 is SGHTA and CDR2 is FQGNSA. The CDR3 loop spans 14 amino acids. The V end lost 5 bases, the J end lost 0 bases, and 10 bases lay between the germline ends. The CDR3 DNA reads TGTGCCAGCAGCGTCGCAGGGTCTAACTATGGCTACACCTTC. It is translated as CASSVAGSNYGYTF.

This clone appeared once. V is TRBV14 and J is TRBJ2-7; a possible D gene is TRBD2 (6 bases). Germline V gene lookup returns CDR1 SGHDN and CDR2 FVKESK. The CDR3 is 15 residues long. The V end was cut by 1 base, the J end by 6 bases, with 16 bases between. The CDR3, as DNA: TGTGCCAGCAGCCAAGTGGTCGCGGGAACGGGCGAGCAGTACTTC. It codes for CASSQVVAGTGEQYF.

The V gene is TRBV11-2, the J gene TRBJ1-2; D is ambiguous. The CDR3 totals 13 residues. The V gene lost 5 bases and the J gene lost 2 bases, with 9 bases spanning the gap. The germline gives CDR1 SGHAT, CDR2 FQNNGV. Here the CDR3 DNA reads TGTGCCAGCAGCCGGACCGGCAACTATGGCTACACCTTC. Protein: CASSRTGNYGYTF.

V gene TRBV6-5 combines with J gene TRBJ1-2, with a weak D call TRBD1 (5 bases). CDR3 length: 15 amino acids. The V gene lost 0 bases and the J gene lost 1 base, with 9 bases spanning the gap. Germline CDR1 and CDR2: MNHEY and SVGAGI. Here the CDR3 reads CASSYSTGGNYGYTF. The CDR3 DNA sequence: TGTGCCAGCAGTTACTCAACGGGGGGTAACTATGGCTACACCTTC.

In nucleotides, the CDR3 is TGTGCCAGCAGTCTTGGGGACACTGAAGCTTTCTTT. Its protein is CASSLGDTEAFF. V gene TRBV9 combines with J gene TRBJ1-1, with unresolved D. This CDR3 is built from 12 residues. Germline CDR1 is SGDLS and CDR2 is YYNGEE. The V gene lost 5 bases and the J gene lost 3 bases, with 8 bases spanning the gap.

The chain carries TRBV14 and TRBJ2-1, with 9 bases fitting TRBD2. The CDR3 loop spans 16 amino acids. V lost 4 bases to trimming and J lost 2 bases; unmatched junction nucleotides: 6. The germline V gene has CDR1 SGHDN and CDR2 FVKESK. CDR3 sequence: CASSLRAGGAYNEQFF. The CDR3 nucleotides are TGTGCCAGCAGCCTCAGAGCGGGGGGTGCCTACAATGAGCAGTTCTTC.

The chain uses TRBV18 and TRBJ1-6; 7 bases map to TRBD1. The CDR3 has 13 amino acids. V lost 3 bases to trimming and J lost 7 bases; unmatched junction nucleotides: 0. Germline V gene data show CDR1 as KGHSH and CDR2 as LQKENI. The CDR3 region has the DNA TGTGCCAGCTCACCGGACAGGAATTCACCCCTCCACTTT. As protein: CASSPDRNSPLHF.

This chain links TRBV30 with TRBJ2-2; 9 nucleotides line up with TRBD1. Germline lookup yields CDR1 GTSNPN and CDR2 SVGIG (reference sequence). CDR3 length: 16 amino acids. Trimming took 3 bases from V and 5 from J; bases not matched to a gene: 10. The CDR3 nucleotides are TGTGCCTGGAGGACGAGGGACAGGGTCGGAACCGGGGAGCTGTTTTTT. It encodes CAWRTRDRVGTGELFF.

The rearrangement joins TRBV2 to TRBJ2-5, with 8 bases lining up with TRBD1. The germline V gene has CDR1 SNHLY and CDR2 FYNNEI. The ends lost 6 bases at V and 4 bases at J; junction bases unmatched: 16. This CDR3 spans 17 amino acids. The CDR3 coding sequence is TGTGCCAGCAGGCCGGGACAGGCGGGCGGTAGGCCAGAGACCCAGTACTTC. This codes for CASRPGQAGGRPETQYF.

This chain joins TRBV21-1 and TRBJ1-1. TRBV21-1 is a recognized pseudogene. The CDR3 extends over 10 amino acids. CDR3 loop: CASSSPEAFF. The CDR3 DNA sequence: TGTGCCAGCAGCTCCCCTGAAGCTTTCTTT.

The chain links TRBV14 to TRBJ1-2; D is possibly TRBD1 (5 bases). From germline, CDR1 is SGHDN and CDR2 FVKESK. The V end was cut by 7 bases, the J end by 3 bases, with 9 bases between. The CDR3 is 12 residues long. The CDR3 nucleotides read TGTGCCAGCAATCAGGGCGACTATGGCTACACCTTC. Its translation is CASNQGDYGYTF.

This clone was seen a few times. V is TRBV18 and J is TRBJ1-1; D may be TRBD1 (6 bases). The CDR3 runs to 14 residues. CDR1 is KGHSH, CDR2 LQKENI, per germline. V was trimmed by 3 bases and J by 4 bases, leaving 12 bases between them. CDR3 sequence reads: CASSPRDTVTEAFF. For the CDR3, the DNA is TGTGCCAGCTCACCGCGGGACACAGTCACTGAAGCTTTCTTT.

This clone was observed a single time. The CDR3 DNA reads TGTGCCAGCAGCTTACCTAAGTACGAGCAGTACTTC. Translated: CASSLPKYEQYF. V and J are TRBV7-9 and TRBJ2-7; D remains unclear. V lost 2 bases and J 4 bases, leaving 6 bases between the germline ends. Germline V gives CDR1 SEHNR, CDR2 FQNEAQ (reference sequence). The CDR3 extends over 12 amino acids.

The V and J genes are TRBV6-1 and TRBJ1-1, with TRBD1 as a possible D gene (6 bases). Between the trimmed V and J ends, which lost 7 bases and 8 bases, there was a span of 11 bases. The CDR3 is made up of 11 amino acids. Germline CDR1 MNHNS, CDR2 SASEGT. The chain's CDR3 is CASTEGGEAFF. CDR3 coding DNA: TGTGCCAGCACCGAGGGGGGAGAAGCTTTCTTT.

The rearrangement uses TRBV27 and TRBJ1-2; TRBD1 is a possible D gene (5 bases). V gave up 1 base and J gave up 5 bases, with 14 bases separating them. From germline, CDR1 is MNHEY and CDR2 SMNVEV (reference sequence). The CDR3 extends over 15 amino acids. In DNA, the CDR3 is TGTGCCAGCAGTTTATTGGGCAGCGGGGGGTATGGCTACACCTTC. This codes for CASSLLGSGGYGYTF.